This passage covers 11 T cell receptor beta chains from one sample sequenced in a study of tumor-infiltrating lymphocytes in primary liver carcinoma. The input was approximately 0.45 ug total RNA; TCR beta cDNA was made from it with a constant-region primer. Nested multiplex PCR, run for three rounds with slightly modified ARM-PCR, yielded TCR beta libraries. The study ran its first two PCR rounds for around 10 cycles each, using TRBV1-TRBV30 forward primers and a C-beta reverse primer. MiXCR was run by TCRdb on the multiplex PCR reads, yielding one entry per CDR3 protein. The sample comprises roughly 120,000 distinct CDR3 sequences, around 70% of which are singletons, and more than 8% rests with the top ten. Co-extraction of RNA and DNA was performed on roughly 17-32 mg of unsorted bulk tissue. The sample consisted of tumor-adjacent normal liver tissue. These receptors all stem from a woman aged 55 to 70 with primary liver carcinoma and hepatitis B virus infection.

The chain has TRBV2 and TRBJ2-1, with D perhaps matching TRBD2 (7 bases). CDR3 length: 15 residues. The germline V gene encodes CDR1 SNHLY and CDR2 FYNNEI. Trimming left V 6 bases short and J 10 bases short, with 22 bases between. CDR3 nucleotides: TGTGCCAGCAGCCCTCGGGGGGCCCTAGTGGCGGAGCAGTTCTTC. This gives the protein CASSPRGALVAEQFF.

Concerning this clonotype itself: This CDR3 is missing its conserved last phenylalanine or tryptophan, likely due to a read error. No DNA is shown, since the ends of the CDR3 on it are uncertain; the CDR3 is the one TCRdb lists. The rearrangement links TRBV11-2 to TRBJ2-2; the table's D gene call, TRBD2, was not cross checked with the DNA. The CDR3 spans 15 amino acids, including both terminal residues. CDR1 is SGHAT, CDR2 FQNNGV, per germline. The CDR3 is CAITHRSSGTGELFS.

In this sample, this clonotype turned up once. The CDR3 protein is CASSLMTDRETQYF. DNA of the CDR3: TGTGCCAGCAGCCTCATGACGGACCGAGAGACCCAGTACTTC. This chain connects TRBV5-6 to TRBJ2-5, with no clear D. V gave up 4 bases and J gave up 4 bases, with 14 bases separating them. The germline gives CDR1 SGHDT, CDR2 YYEEEE. The CDR3 has 14 residues.

The rearrangement joins TRBV11-2 to TRBJ2-1; D may be TRBD1 (6 bases). Per the germline V gene, CDR1 is SGHAT and CDR2 is FQNNGV. The CDR3 consists of 15 residues. The CDR3, as DNA: TGTGCTAACAGGTTAGAAGGGGGAGAGATCAATGAGCAGTTCTTC. This gives the protein CANRLEGGEINEQFF.

This clonotype was observed a handful of times. One base away lies a much larger clone, so this may be a sequencing read error. The chain uses TRBV28 and TRBJ1-1; D may be TRBD1 (6 bases). V dropped 6 bases and J dropped 12 bases, with 26 bases sitting between them. This CDR3 has 15 amino acids. Per germline, CDR1 MDHEN and CDR2 SYDVKM. The CDR3 loop reads CASSSKWGPHTSSFF. The CDR3 region has the DNA TGTGCCAGCAGCTCCAAGTGGGGGCCGCACACCTCGTCTTTCTTT.

This clonotype has at least ten counts. V is TRBV6-5 and J is TRBJ2-1, with unresolved D. Germline V gene sequence: CDR1 MNHEY, CDR2 SVGAGI. The CDR3 is 14 amino acids. V was cut by 7 bases and J by 1 base, with 11 bases left in between. The CDR3 DNA reads as TGTGCCAGCATTCCAAATCTGTCCTACAATGAGCAGTTCTTC. Protein sequence: CASIPNLSYNEQFF.

In regard to this clonotype: One end of the junction fails to match germline, which may point to a read error. In nucleotides, the CDR3 is TGTGCCAGCAGCGTCTCGGGCCAGGGCAACTCCTGCGAGCAGTACTTC. This translates into CASSVSGQGNSCEQYF. V gene TRBV11-1 combines with J gene TRBJ2-7, with D maybe TRBD1 (5 bases). The germline V gene has CDR1 SGHAT and CDR2 FQDESV (reference sequence). The CDR3 loop spans 16 amino acids.

This clonotype has a handful of counts. A much more abundant neighbour one base away suggests this may be a read error. The chain links TRBV28 to TRBJ2-2; D is ambiguous. Between the trimmed V and J ends, which lost 5 bases and 6 bases, there was a span of 13 bases. Per the germline V gene, CDR1 is MDHEN and CDR2 is SYDVKM. The CDR3 has 14 amino acids. The CDR3 nucleotides read TGTGCCAGCAGTCCGACCTCGTTGTCCGGGGAGCTGTTTTTT. It yields the protein CASSPTSLSGELFF.

This clonotype was detected ten times or more. The chain joins TRBV5-5 to TRBJ2-1, with 7 positions matching TRBD1. Germline loops: CDR1 SGHKS, CDR2 YYEKEE (reference sequence). The CDR3 consists of 16 residues. Unmatched junction bases numbered 7, after V lost 4 bases and J lost 0 bases. The CDR3 nucleotides are TGTGCCAGCAGCCCGACAGGGTCCATCTCCTACAATGAGCAGTTCTTC. Its translation: CASSPTGSISYNEQFF.

The chain recombines TRBV12-3 or TRBV12-4 with TRBJ2-7, with TRBD1 matching over 7 bases. Germline trimming cut 10 bases from V and 12 bases from J; bases unmatched to any gene: 21. This CDR3 comprises 14 residues. The CDR3 spells CANTKTQGSLRLYF. For the CDR3, the DNA is TGTGCCAACACCAAAACACAGGGGTCCCTCCGGCTGTACTTC.

In this sample, this clonotype turned up once. With a much larger clone just one base away, this may be a read error. The chain is built from TRBV28 and TRBJ2-1, with D unclear. Germline values: CDR1 MDHEN, CDR2 SYDVKM. The CDR3 is made up of 13 amino acids. The CDR3 reads CASSFSPTYEQLF. CDR3 nucleotides: TGTGCCAGCAGTTTCTCCCCTACGTATGAGCAGCTCTTC.